This note documents a single TCR beta chain sequence. The target antigen is unknown. This sample was taken from a study of regulatory T cells in long-lasting Graves disease. Time point here: newly diagnosed GD, antithyroid drugs for less than 3 months. Extracted RNA from PBMCs served as the source of the TCR library. EDTA tubes received approximately 10 milliliters of drawn peripheral blood. Relying on iRepertoire HTBI primers and Arm-PCR of CDR3 regions, the team built TCR beta libraries. Using its own MiXCR run on the multiplex PCR reads, TCRdb lists one record per CDR3 protein. The sample yields more than 300,000 distinct CDR3 sequences, 16% seen once. The germline V gene encodes CDR1 MDHEN and CDR2 SYDVKM. The CDR3 totals 14 residues. V dropped 5 bases and J dropped 1 base, with 9 bases sitting between them. Findings of the study overall: Persistent Graves' patients showed less TCR diversity than newly diagnosed patients showed.

Another study also made use of these data, one on T cells in Graves' hyperthyroidism and ophthalmopathy. That source adds: Most thyroid clonotypes expanded above 0.001 were also detected in blood.

The material was peripheral blood mononuclear cells (PBMCs), obtained at new diagnosis, from a patient treated with antithyroid drugs. The sequence was obtained from a woman between 18 and 30 years old with Graves disease. This sequence joins TRBV28 and TRBJ1-5, with D tentatively TRBD1 (6 bases). The CDR3 DNA is TGTGCCAGCAGTGCAGGGGCGAGCAATCAGCCCCAGCATTTT. Translating gives CASSAGASNQPQHF.